These 11 T cell receptor beta chains share one sample of origin, sequenced in a study of naive and memory T cell subsets listed by TCRdb under 2017. Library creation used 5' RACE. Sequencing was carried out with an Illumina MiSeq. The ligated cDNA was amplified in four rounds of PCR with nested alpha and beta constant region primers together with the SP2 primer. In-frame beta chains were kept once TCRdb had trimmed the public reads at Q25 with fastp and called clones with MiXCR. Each entry merges the rows of one CDR3 protein and shows their most common DNA and genes. This sample has 50,000 to 60,000 distinct CDR3 sequences in its table, and 7.6% of those were observed once. The ten largest clones capture approximately 10% of the sample. A robust, sensitive protocol for the amplification, sequencing and analysis of TCRs was described in the study, in which 3' ligation of a UMI-containing oligonucleotide to TCR cDNA was used.

The receptors come from a female donor in good health.

This clonotype was detected ten times or more. The V call is TRBV20-1, the J call TRBJ1-1; D is unclear. Trimming stripped 2 bases from V and 0 bases from J, with 10 bases between. This CDR3 has 14 residues. The germline gives CDR1 DFQATT, CDR2 SNEGSKA (reference sequence). DNA of the CDR3: TGCAGTGCTAGAAATCTCCTGATGAACACTGAAGCTTTCTTT. Translating it yields CSARNLLMNTEAFF.

DNA for the CDR3: TGTGCCATCAGTTATGGGGGGGACATCTATGGCTACACCTTC. It codes for CAISYGGDIYGYTF. The chain links TRBV10-3 to TRBJ1-2, with a weak D call TRBD1 (6 bases). CDR1 is ENHRY and CDR2 is SYGVKD in the germline V gene. The CDR3 runs 14 residues. V gave up 5 bases and J gave up 4 bases, with 14 bases separating them.

This clonotype was detected ten times or more. V is TRBV6-2 or TRBV6-3 and J is TRBJ2-1; D could derive from TRBD1 or TRBD2 (5 bases each). The length of the CDR3 is 12 residues. V was clipped by 7 bases and J by 10 bases, with 14 bases between them. Per germline, CDR1 MNHEY and CDR2 SVGEGT. The CDR3, as DNA: TGTGCCAGCACCCCGAGGGGCGGCGAGCAGTTCTTC. Amino acids: CASTPRGGEQFF.

The gene calls are TRBV11-2 and TRBJ1-1, with D hard to call. CDR3 length: 13 residues. CDR1 is SGHAT and CDR2 is FQNNGV in the germline V gene. Trimming removed 5 bases at V and 4 bases at J, with 11 bases between. CDR3 protein: CASSRTRRTEAFF. The CDR3 bases are TGTGCCAGCAGCCGGACTCGTCGCACTGAAGCTTTCTTT.

This clonotype was counted only a few times. J is TRBJ2-7 and V is TRBV9; possibly TRBD1 for D (6 bases). Trimming cost V 1 base and J 0 bases, with 8 bases left between them. From germline, CDR1 is SGDLS and CDR2 YYNGEE. The CDR3 runs 14 residues. CDR3 bases: TGTGCCAGCAGCGTAACAGGGAGCTCCTACGAGCAGTACTTC. This encodes CASSVTGSSYEQYF.

This clonotype was counted ten times or more. The chain employs TRBV12-3 or TRBV12-4 and TRBJ2-1; tentatively, D is TRBD2 (6 bases). This CDR3 has 13 residues. V lost 7 bases and J lost 8, with 15 bases in between. The CDR3 region has the DNA TGTGCCAGCACCATCTCCGGGGGATATGAGCAGTTCTTC. This encodes CASTISGGYEQFF.

This clonotype came up a few times. The V call is TRBV6-2 or TRBV6-3, the J call TRBJ2-4; unclear D gene. CDR1 MNHEY and CDR2 SVGEGT come from the germline V gene. The ends were cut back, 2 bases at V and 9 bases at J, with 8 bases in the middle. This CDR3 spans 12 amino acids. The CDR3 DNA sequence: TGTGCCAGCAGTTACAATATAGGCATTCAGTACTTC. Translating it yields CASSYNIGIQYF.

V and J are TRBV5-1 and TRBJ2-1; the match to TRBD2 covers 9 bases. Germline CDR1 is SGHRS and CDR2 is YFSETQ. The V gene end was trimmed by 1 base and the J gene end by 6 bases; junction bases not matched to a gene: 5. The CDR3 is 15 residues long. In nucleotides, the CDR3 is TGCGCCAGCAGCTTGTTTGCGGGGGGGCCCAATGAGCAGTTCTTC. Amino acid sequence: CASSLFAGGPNEQFF.

This clonotype was seen at least ten times. The chain uses TRBV28 and TRBJ1-1, with 9 bases that match TRBD1. The trim removed 9 bases at V and 4 bases at J, leaving 15 bases unmatched. Germline V lookup: CDR1 MDHEN, CDR2 SYDVKM. This CDR3 comprises 16 residues. CDR3 region: CASHTPGQGSGTEAFF. The CDR3 DNA reads as TGTGCCAGTCACACACCGGGACAGGGTTCGGGCACTGAAGCTTTCTTT.

This clonotype was counted at least ten times. This sequence joins TRBV5-1 and TRBJ1-5, with D possibly TRBD1 on 6 matching bases. Trimming cost V 4 bases and J 4 bases, with 9 bases left between them. CDR1 and CDR2 (germline): SGHRS, YFSETQ. This CDR3 has 13 residues. CDR3 DNA: TGCGCCAGCAGCGTACAGGGAAATCAGCCCCAGCATTTT. Translation gives CASSVQGNQPQHF.

This clonotype was seen more than once but under ten times. The chain recombines TRBV7-9 with TRBJ2-3; TRBD2 matches at 14 bases. This CDR3 spans 16 amino acids. J lost 4 bases, V lost 5 bases, and 5 bases had no gene match. Per the germline V gene, CDR1 is SEHNR and CDR2 is FQNEAQ (reference sequence). CDR3 nucleotide sequence: TGTGCCAGCAGCGGTGAGGGACTAGCGGGGGCAGATACGCAGTATTTT. Translation: CASSGEGLAGADTQYF.